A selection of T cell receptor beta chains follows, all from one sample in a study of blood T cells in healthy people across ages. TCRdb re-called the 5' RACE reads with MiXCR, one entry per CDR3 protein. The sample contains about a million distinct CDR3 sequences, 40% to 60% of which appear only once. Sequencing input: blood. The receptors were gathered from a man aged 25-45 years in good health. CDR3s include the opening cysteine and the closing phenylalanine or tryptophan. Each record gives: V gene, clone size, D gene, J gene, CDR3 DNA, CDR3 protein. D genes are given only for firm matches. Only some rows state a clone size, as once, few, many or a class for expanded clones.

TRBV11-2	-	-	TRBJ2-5	TGTGCCAGCAGCTTAGGTTCAGGGTCGGCGTTCGAGACCCAGTACTTC	CASSLGSGSAFETQYF
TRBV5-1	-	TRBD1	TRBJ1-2	TGCGCCAGCAGCAAAGGACAGGGACCTACTTATGGCTACACCTTC	CASSKGQGPTYGYTF
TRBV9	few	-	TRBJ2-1	TGTGCCAGCAGCGTAGTCGGAGGGATTAACAATGAGCAGTTCTTC	CASSVVGGINNEQFF
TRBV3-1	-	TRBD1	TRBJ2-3	TGTGCCAGCAGCCAGACAACCGGACAGGGGGCGACAGATACGCAGTATTTT	CASSQTTGQGATDTQYF
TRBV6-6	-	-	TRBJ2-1	TGTGCCAGCAGTGACGTAGGACGTTTCGGTGAGCAGTTCTTC	CASSDVGRFGEQFF
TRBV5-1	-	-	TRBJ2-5	TGCGCCAGCATTCCCGGGACACGGCTCGAAGAGACCCAGTACTTC	CASIPGTRLEETQYF
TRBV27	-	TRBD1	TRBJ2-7	TGTGCCAGCAGTCGGACAGGGCTAAACTACGAGCAGTACTTC	CASSRTGLNYEQYF
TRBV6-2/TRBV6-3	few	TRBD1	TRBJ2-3	TGTGCCAGCAGCCATGGGACAGGGAACACAGATACGCAGTATTTT	CASSHGTGNTDTQYF
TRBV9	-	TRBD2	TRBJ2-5	TGTGCCAGCAGCGTAGCAACTAGCGGGGCCTTACAAGAGACCCAGTACTTC	CASSVATSGALQETQYF
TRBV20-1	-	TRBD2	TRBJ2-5	TGCAGTGCTAGAGTTTTGGGGAGGGAAGAGACCCAGTACTTC	CSARVLGREETQYF
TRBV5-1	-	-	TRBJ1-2	TGCGCCAGCAGCTTGGAGACCAATATCTATGGCTACACCTTC	CASSLETNIYGYTF
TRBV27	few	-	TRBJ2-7	TGTGCCAGCAGTCCTCAGGGCCGACGCTACGAGCAGTACTTC	CASSPQGRRYEQYF
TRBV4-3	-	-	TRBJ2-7	TGCGCCAGCAGCCAATCCGCAGGGTTGCACGAGCAGTACTTC	CASSQSAGLHEQYF
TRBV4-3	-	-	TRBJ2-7	TGCGCCAGCAGCCAAGGCGTCGGGAGCTCCTACGAGCAGTACTTC	CASSQGVGSSYEQYF
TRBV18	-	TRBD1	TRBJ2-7	TGTGCCAGCGGAGGGGGGGACAGGGGCCACGAGCAGTACTTC	CASGGGDRGHEQYF
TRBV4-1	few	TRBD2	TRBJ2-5	TGCGCCAGCAGCTATAGCGGGGGGATTAAAGAGACCCAGTACTTC	CASSYSGGIKETQYF